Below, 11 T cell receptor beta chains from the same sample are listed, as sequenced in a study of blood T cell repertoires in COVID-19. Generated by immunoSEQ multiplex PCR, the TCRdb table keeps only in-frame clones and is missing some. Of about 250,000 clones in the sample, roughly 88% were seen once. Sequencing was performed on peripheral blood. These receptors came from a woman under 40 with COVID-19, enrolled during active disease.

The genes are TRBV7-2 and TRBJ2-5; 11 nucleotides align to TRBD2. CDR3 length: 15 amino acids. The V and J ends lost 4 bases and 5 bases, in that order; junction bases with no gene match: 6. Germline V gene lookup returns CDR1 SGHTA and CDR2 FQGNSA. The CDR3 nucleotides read TGTGCCAGCAGCTCGGGACTAGCGGAGGGGGAGACCCAGTACTTC. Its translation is CASSSGLAEGETQYF.

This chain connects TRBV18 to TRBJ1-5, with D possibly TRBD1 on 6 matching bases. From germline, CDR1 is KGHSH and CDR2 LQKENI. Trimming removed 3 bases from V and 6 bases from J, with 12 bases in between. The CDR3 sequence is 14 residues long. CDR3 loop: CASSPDRLGQPQHF. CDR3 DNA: TGTGCCAGCTCACCTGACAGGTTGGGTCAGCCCCAGCATTTT.

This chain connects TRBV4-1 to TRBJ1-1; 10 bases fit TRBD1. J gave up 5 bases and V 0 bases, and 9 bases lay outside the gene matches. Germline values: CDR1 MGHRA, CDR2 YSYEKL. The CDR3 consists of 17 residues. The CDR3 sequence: CASSQDSGDRGFTEAFF. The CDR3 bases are TGCGCCAGCAGCCAAGATTCAGGGGACAGGGGATTTACTGAAGCTTTCTTT.

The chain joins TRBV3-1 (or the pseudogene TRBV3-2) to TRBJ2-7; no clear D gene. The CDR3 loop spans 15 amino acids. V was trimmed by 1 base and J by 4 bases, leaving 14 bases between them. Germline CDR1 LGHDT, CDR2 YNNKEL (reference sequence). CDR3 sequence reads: CASSQALTPLYEQYF. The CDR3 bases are TGTGCCAGCAGCCAAGCTCTGACTCCTTTATACGAGCAGTACTTC.

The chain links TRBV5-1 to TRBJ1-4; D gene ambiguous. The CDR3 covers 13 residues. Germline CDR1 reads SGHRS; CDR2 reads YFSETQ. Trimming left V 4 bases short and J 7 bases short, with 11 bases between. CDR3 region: CASSREGREKLFF. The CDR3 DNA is TGCGCCAGCAGCCGGGAAGGACGTGAAAAACTGTTTTTT.

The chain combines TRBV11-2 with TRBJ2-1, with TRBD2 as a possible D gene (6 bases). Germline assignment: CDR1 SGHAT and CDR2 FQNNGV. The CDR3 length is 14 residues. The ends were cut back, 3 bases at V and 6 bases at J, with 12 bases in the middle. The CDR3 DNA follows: TGTGCCAGCAGCTTTTGGGACTTATCCAATGAGCAGTTCTTC. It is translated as CASSFWDLSNEQFF.

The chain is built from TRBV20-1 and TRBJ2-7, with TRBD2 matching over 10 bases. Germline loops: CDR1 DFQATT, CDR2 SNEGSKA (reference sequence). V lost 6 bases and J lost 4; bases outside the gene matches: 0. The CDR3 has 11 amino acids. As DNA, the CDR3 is TGCAGTGCGACTAGCGGGTACGAGCAGTACGTC. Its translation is CSATSGYEQYV.

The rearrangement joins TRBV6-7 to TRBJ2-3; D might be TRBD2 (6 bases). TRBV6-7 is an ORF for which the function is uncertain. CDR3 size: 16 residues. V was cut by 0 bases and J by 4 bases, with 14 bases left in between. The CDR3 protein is CASSYSAGLLADTQYF. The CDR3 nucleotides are TGTGCCAGCAGTTACTCAGCGGGCCTGCTCGCAGATACGCAGTATTTT.

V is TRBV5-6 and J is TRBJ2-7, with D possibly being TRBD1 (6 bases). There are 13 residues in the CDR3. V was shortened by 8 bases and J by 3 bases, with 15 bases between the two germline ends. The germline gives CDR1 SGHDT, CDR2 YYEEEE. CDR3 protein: CASKYRDGYEQYV. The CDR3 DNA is TGTGCCAGTAAGTACAGGGATGGCTACGAGCAGTACGTC.

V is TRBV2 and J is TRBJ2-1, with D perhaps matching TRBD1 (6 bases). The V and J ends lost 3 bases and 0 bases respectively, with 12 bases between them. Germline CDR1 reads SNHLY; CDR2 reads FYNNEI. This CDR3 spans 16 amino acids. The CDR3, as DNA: TGTGCCAGCAGTGATACTGTGACAGGCTCCTACAATGAGCAGTTCTTC. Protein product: CASSDTVTGSYNEQFF.

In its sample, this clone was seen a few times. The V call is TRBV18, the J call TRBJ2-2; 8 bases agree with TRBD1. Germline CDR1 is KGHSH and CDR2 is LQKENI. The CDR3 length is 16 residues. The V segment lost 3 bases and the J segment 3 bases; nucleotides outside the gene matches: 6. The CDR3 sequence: CASSPPTGVDTGELFF. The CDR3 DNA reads TGTGCCAGCTCACCCCCGACAGGGGTAGACACCGGGGAGCTGTTTTTT.